This T cell receptor beta chain was captured by sequencing in a study of blood T cells in healthy people across ages. The authors ran a second PCR of roughly 6 to 12 cycles using a sample-barcoded 5' primer and a J-beta primer mix. From the 5' RACE reads, TCRdb called clonotypes with MiXCR, one entry per CDR3 protein. The profile shows hundreds of thousands of distinct CDR3 sequences, 25% to 30% of them singletons. The junction had 8 bases not matched to a gene; V was cut back by 1 base and J by 5 bases. This CDR3 spans 16 amino acids. The germline V gene encodes CDR1 LGHNA and CDR2 YNFKEQ. The chain links TRBV4-2 to TRBJ2-1; 7 nucleotides agree with TRBD1. The sample was blood. This sequence was found in a woman in her 70s in good health. The CDR3 region has the DNA TGTGCCAGCAGCCAAGGTTATGGGACAGACAACAATGAGCAGTTCTTC. Amino acids: CASSQGYGTDNNEQFF.